This TCR beta chain was sequenced during a study of PD-L1 blockade in urothelial cancer. At the level of the study: Across blood samples, T cells had a median count of about 140,000.

Spiking each PCR with synthetic TCR analog templates was performed. Profiling relied on immunoSEQ multiplex PCR, and the TCRdb table lists in-frame clones only, not all of them. The sample records around 100,000 clones, approximately 90% being singletons. Material: PBMCs, obtained around atezolizumab (anti-PD-L1) treatment. This sequence originates from a woman over 75 with urothelial cancer.

The CDR3 loop is CASILTGKGNQPQHF. As DNA, the CDR3 is TGCGCCAGCATACTGACAGGGAAAGGCAATCAGCCCCAGCATTTT. This chain links TRBV10-2 with TRBJ1-5; 7 positions agree with TRBD1. The CDR3 sequence is 15 residues long. J lost 2 bases, V lost 7 bases, and 8 bases had no gene match. CDR1 is WSHSY and CDR2 is SAAADI in the germline V gene.